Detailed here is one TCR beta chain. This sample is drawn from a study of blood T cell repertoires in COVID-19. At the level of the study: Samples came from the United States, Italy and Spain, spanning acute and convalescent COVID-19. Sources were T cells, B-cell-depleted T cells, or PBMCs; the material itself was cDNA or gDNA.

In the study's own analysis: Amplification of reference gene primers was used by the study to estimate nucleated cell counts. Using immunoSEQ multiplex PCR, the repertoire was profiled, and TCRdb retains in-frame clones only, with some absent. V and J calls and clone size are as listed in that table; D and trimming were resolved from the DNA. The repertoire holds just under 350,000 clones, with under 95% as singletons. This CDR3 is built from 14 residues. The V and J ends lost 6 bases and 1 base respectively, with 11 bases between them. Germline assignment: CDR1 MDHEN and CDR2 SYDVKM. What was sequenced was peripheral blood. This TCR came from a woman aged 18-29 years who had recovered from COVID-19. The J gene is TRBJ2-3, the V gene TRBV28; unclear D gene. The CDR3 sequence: CASSKQLGTDTQYF. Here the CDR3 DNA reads TGTGCCAGCAGCAAACAGTTGGGCACAGATACGCAGTATTTT.